The rows below give T cell receptor beta chains drawn from one sample of a study of CD8+CD57+ T cells in acquired aplastic anemia. TCRdb analysed the reads with MiXCR anew, one entry per CDR3 protein. The profile shows more than 250,000 distinct CDR3 sequences, 82% of them singletons. The sample was sorted CD4+, CD8+, or CD8+CD57+ T cells (not recorded which) from PBMCs. These receptors all come from a human donor with aplastic anemia. Each CDR3 is given with its conserved first and last residue. D genes are given only for firm matches. Only part of the rows carry a size: once, few, many, or a class if the clone is expanded.

V gene,clone size,J gene,D gene,CDR3 length,CDR3 protein,CDR3 DNA
TRBV7-9,NA,TRBJ1-2,NA,15,CASSCQQGGGSDETF,TGTGCCAGCAGCTGTCAACAGGGCGGGGGGAGCGACGAGACCTTC
TRBV19,NA,TRBJ1-5,NA,14,CASSLARGAYNQHF,TGTGCCAGTAGTTTGGCTAGAGGTGCCTACAATCAGCATTTT
TRBV7-2,NA,TRBJ1-1,NA,15,CASSLEGGSNRNTFF,TGTGCCAGCAGCTTGGAAGGGGGAAGTAATAGAAACACCTTCTTT
TRBV9,NA,TRBJ1-1,NA,15,CASSLDVTENPEAFF,TGTGCCAGCAGCTTAGATGTGACAGAGAACCCTGAAGCTTTCTTT
TRBV19,once,TRBJ2-7,TRBD1,13,CASSQQGTEKQYF,TGTGCCAGTAGTCAACAGGGGACGGAAAAGCAGTACTTC
TRBV19,NA,TRBJ2-1,TRBD2,15,CASSISGGYNNPQHF,TGTGCCAGTAGTATATCGGGGGGATACAACAATCCCCAGCACTTC
TRBV9,NA,TRBJ1-2,NA,12,CASSQGFESYTF,TGTGCCAGCAGCCAAGGTTTCGAGAGCTACACCTTC
TRBV6-5,NA,TRBJ2-1,NA,14,CACSLRAAISEQFF,TGTGCCTGCAGTTTACGAGCAGCCATAAGTGAGCAGTTCTTC
TRBV5-1,NA,TRBJ2-3,TRBD2,15,CASSLRLAEQDTQYF,TGCGCCAGCAGCTTGCGGCTAGCGGAGCAGGATACGCAGTATTTT
TRBV7-3,once,TRBJ2-1,NA,15,CANSLARRGYNKQFF,TGTGCCAATAGTTTAGCTAGGCGGGGCTACAATAAGCAGTTCTTC
TRBV5-5,NA,TRBJ2-1,NA,16,CASSLDRGGTYNEQFF,TGTGCCAGCAGCTTGGACAGGGGGGGAACCTACAATGAGCAGTTCTTC
TRBV11-2,NA,TRBJ2-1,NA,16,CASSCERSWGSDEQFF,TGTGCCAGCAGCTGTGAAAGAAGCTGGGGGAGCGATGAGCAGTTCTTC
TRBV2,NA,TRBJ2-3,NA,13,CASGEACTDTQYF,TGTGCCAGCGGTGAGGCGTGTACAGATACGCAGTATTTT
TRBV20-1,NA,TRBJ2-7,NA,11,CSAKDRYEQYF,TGCAGTGCCAAGGACCGTTACGAGCAGTACTTC
TRBV7-8,NA,TRBJ1-3,NA,15,CASSVAGAPGNTIYF,TGTGCCAGCAGCGTAGCTGGGGCGCCCGGAAACACCATATATTTT
TRBV5-1,NA,TRBJ1-2,NA,15,CASSPGAGEGTGYTF,TGCGCCAGCAGCCCCGGGGCAGGGGAAGGTACTGGCTACACCTTC
TRBV7-3,NA,TRBJ2-1,TRBD2,15,CASSLPSGGSDEQFF,TGTGCCAGCAGCTTGCCTAGCGGGGGGAGCGATGAGCAGTTCTTC
TRBV7-8,NA,TRBJ1-2,NA,15,CASSLTGGADTGYTF,TGTGCCAGCAGCTTGACGGGGGGCGCCGATACTGGCTACACCTTC
TRBV7-3,NA,TRBJ2-1,NA,16,CASSSRGTWGSTEQFF,TGTGCCAGCAGTTCTCGCGGGACTTGGGGGAGCACCGAGCAGTTCTTC
TRBV20-1,NA,TRBJ1-1,TRBD1,14,CSAARDRGMTEAFF,TGCAGTGCTGCCCGGGACAGGGGGATGACTGAAGCTTTCTTT
TRBV7-9,few,TRBJ1-2,TRBD1,15,CASSLAGGGDTQYTF,TGTGCCAGCAGCTTAGCGGGAGGGGGCGATACGCAGTATACCTTC
TRBV7-8,NA,TRBJ2-3,TRBD2,14,CASSLAGLPYKQYF,TGTGCCAGCAGCTTAGCGGGACTACCCTACAAGCAGTATTTT
TRBV5-6,NA,TRBJ2-7,NA,14,CASSLTNLDYEQYF,TGTGCCAGCAGCTTAACTAATCTCGACTACGAGCAGTACTTC
TRBV7-3,NA,TRBJ2-2,NA,15,CASSLRTRDAGELFF,TGTGCCAGCAGCTTAAGGACCCGAGACGCCGGGGAGCTGTTTTTT
TRBV7-9,once,TRBJ2-4,NA,12,CASGGAGSYGSF,TGTGCCAGCGGCGGAGCGGGTAGCTACGGGTCCTTC
TRBV13,few,TRBJ1-4,NA,17,CASSHSSGEQINEKLFF,TGTGCCAGCAGCCATTCTTCAGGAGAACAAATTAATGAAAAACTGTTTTTT
TRBV29-1,NA,TRBJ2-1,NA,12,CSVDWAYNEQFF,TGCAGCGTTGACTGGGCCTACAATGAGCAGTTCTTC
TRBV7-8,NA,TRBJ1-6,TRBD1,15,CASSHGGTENSPLHF,TGTGCCAGCAGCCACGGTGGGACAGAGAATTCACCCCTCCACTTT
TRBV10-3,few,TRBJ1-1,NA,15,CAISESSGIWTEAFF,TGTGCCATCAGTGAGTCTTCAGGGATATGGACTGAAGCTTTCTTT
TRBV19,once,TRBJ2-2,TRBD2,15,CASRPASGVSGELFF,TGTGCCAGCAGGCCAGCTAGCGGGGTCTCCGGGGAGCTGTTCTTT
TRBV10-1,few,TRBJ1-1,NA,13,CASRLGQNTEAFF,TGCGCCAGCAGGTTGGGACAGAACACTGAAGCTTTCTTT
TRBV7-2,NA,TRBJ1-6,TRBD1,17,CASSHGTGVPNNSPLHF,TGTGCCAGCAGCCACGGGACAGGGGTACCGAATAATTCACCCCTCCACTTT
TRBV11-3,NA,TRBJ1-2,TRBD1,15,CASSLDLTGVYGYTF,TGTGCCAGCAGCTTAGATCTGACAGGGGTCTATGGCTACACCTTC
TRBV11-3,few,TRBJ2-5,NA,14,CASSLDLREETQYF,TGTGCCAGCAGCTTAGATTTGAGAGAAGAGACCCAGTACTTC
TRBV7-9,NA,TRBJ1-3,NA,12,CATSPSGNTIYF,TGTGCCACCTCACCCTCTGGAAACACCATATATTTT
TRBV2,NA,TRBJ2-7,TRBD1,15,CASSDGGTGIYEQYF,TGTGCCAGCAGTGATGGCGGGACAGGGATCTACGAGCAGTACTTC
TRBV7-8,NA,TRBJ2-6,TRBD2,15,CASSSAGGPDTQYTF,TGTGCCAGCAGCTCAGCGGGAGGTCCCGATACCCAGTATACTTTC
TRBV4-2,NA,TRBJ1-5,NA,13,CASSQDYHQPQHF,TGTGCCAGCAGCCAAGACTATCATCAGCCCCAGCATTTT
TRBV7-8,once,TRBJ2-3,NA,14,CASSLARGPDTESF,TGTGCCAGCAGCTTAGCTCGGGGTCCCGATACGGAGTCTTTT
TRBV9,NA,TRBJ2-5,NA,14,CATSRGWDRGTTYF,TGTGCCACCAGCAGAGGGTGGGACCGAGGCACCACGTACTTC
TRBV7-3,NA,TRBJ2-5,TRBD2,15,CASSSSGGRGETQYF,TGTGCCAGCAGTTCTAGCGGGGGGCGGGGAGAGACCCAGTACTTC
TRBV7-2,NA,TRBJ2-1,NA,13,CASSLAGGPETLF,TGTGCCAGCAGCTTAGCGGGGGGTCCCGAGACGCTGTTC
TRBV20-1,NA,TRBJ2-1,TRBD1,15,CSAILRDRELNEQFF,TGCAGTGCTATCCTCCGGGACAGGGAGTTAAATGAGCAGTTCTTC